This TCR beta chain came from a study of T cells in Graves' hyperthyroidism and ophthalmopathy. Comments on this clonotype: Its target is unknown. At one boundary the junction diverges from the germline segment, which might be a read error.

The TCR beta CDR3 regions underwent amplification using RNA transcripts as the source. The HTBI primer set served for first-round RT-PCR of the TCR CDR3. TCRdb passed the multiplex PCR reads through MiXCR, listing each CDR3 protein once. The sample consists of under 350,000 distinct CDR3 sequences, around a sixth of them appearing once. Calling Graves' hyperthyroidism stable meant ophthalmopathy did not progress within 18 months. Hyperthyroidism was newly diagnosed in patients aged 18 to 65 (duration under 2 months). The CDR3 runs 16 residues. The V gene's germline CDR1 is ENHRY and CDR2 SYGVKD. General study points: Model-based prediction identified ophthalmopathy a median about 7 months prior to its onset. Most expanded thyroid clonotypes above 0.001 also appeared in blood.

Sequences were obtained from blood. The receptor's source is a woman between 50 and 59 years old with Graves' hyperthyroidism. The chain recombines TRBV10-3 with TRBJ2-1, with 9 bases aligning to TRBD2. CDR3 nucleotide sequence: TGTGCCATCAGTGATGGGCGGGAGGGCCGGGGTAATGAGCAGCTCTTC. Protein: CAISDGREGRGNEQLF.